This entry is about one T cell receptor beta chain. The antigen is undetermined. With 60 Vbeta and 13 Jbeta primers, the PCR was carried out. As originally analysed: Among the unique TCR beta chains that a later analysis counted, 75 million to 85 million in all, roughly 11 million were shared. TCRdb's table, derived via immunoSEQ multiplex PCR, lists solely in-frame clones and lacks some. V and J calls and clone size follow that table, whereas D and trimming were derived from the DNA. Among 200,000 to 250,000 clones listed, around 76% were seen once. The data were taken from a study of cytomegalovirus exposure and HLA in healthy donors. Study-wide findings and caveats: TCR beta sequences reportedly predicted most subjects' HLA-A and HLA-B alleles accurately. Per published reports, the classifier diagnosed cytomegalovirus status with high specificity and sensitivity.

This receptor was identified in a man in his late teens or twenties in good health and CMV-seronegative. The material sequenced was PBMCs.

The CDR3 nucleotides are TGCGCCAGCAGCTTGGGAGGCAGCACAGATACGCAGTATTTT. It specifies CASSLGGSTDTQYF. V usage is TRBV5-1 and J usage is TRBJ2-3; D unclear. V was clipped by 0 bases and J by 0 bases, with 5 bases between them. Germline V CDR1 and CDR2: SGHRS, YFSETQ. The CDR3 is made up of 14 amino acids.